The present T cell receptor (beta chain) was sequenced within a study of cytomegalovirus exposure and HLA in healthy donors. The V and J ends lost 6 bases and 5 bases respectively, with 14 bases between them. Germline CDR1 reads MNHEY; CDR2 reads SVGAGI. This CDR3 is built from 14 residues. With 60 Vbeta and 13 Jbeta primers, the PCR was carried out. Repertoires were generated with immunoSEQ multiplex PCR, while TCRdb's copy carries only in-frame clones and drops some. The table lists about 86,000 clones, around 71% of them singletons. The chain is built from TRBV6-5 and TRBJ1-5; tentatively, D is TRBD1 (5 bases). The TCR sequence derives from a man between 60 and 75 years old in good health and CMV-seronegative. Source material: PBMCs. CDR3 amino acids: CASSLRQSHQPQHF. DNA for the CDR3: TGTGCCAGCAGCCTACGACAGAGCCATCAGCCCCAGCATTTT.